This T cell receptor (beta chain) stems from a study of blood T cell repertoires in COVID-19. On the study more broadly: T cells, B-cell-depleted T cells, or PBMCs provided the cDNA or gDNA that served as material.

Germline loops: CDR1 GTSNPN, CDR2 SVGIG (reference sequence). V was trimmed by 0 bases and J by 2 bases, leaving 11 bases between them. CDR3 length equals 14 residues. The protocol was immunoSEQ multiplex PCR, while the TCRdb copy is restricted to in-frame clones and leaves out a portion. The table records approximately 80,000 clones, roughly 78% of them present only once. The sequencing input was peripheral blood. The receptor's source is a man aged 60-69 years with acute or convalescent COVID-19. The chain uses TRBV30 and TRBJ2-7; D gene unclear. DNA for the CDR3: TGTGCCTGGAGTGTAGTAACGATAGCCTACGAGCAGTACTTC. The encoded protein is CAWSVVTIAYEQYF.